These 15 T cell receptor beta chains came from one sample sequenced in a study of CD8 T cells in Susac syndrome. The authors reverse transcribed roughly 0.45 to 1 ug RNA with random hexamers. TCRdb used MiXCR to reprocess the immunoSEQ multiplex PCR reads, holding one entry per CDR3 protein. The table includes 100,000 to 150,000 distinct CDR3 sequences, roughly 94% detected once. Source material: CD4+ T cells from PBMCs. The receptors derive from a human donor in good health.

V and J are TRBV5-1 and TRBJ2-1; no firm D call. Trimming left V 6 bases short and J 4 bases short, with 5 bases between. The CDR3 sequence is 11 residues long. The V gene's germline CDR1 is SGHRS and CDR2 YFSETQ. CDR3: CASKVYNEQFF. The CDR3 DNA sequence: TGCGCCAGCAAGGTGTACAATGAGCAGTTCTTC.

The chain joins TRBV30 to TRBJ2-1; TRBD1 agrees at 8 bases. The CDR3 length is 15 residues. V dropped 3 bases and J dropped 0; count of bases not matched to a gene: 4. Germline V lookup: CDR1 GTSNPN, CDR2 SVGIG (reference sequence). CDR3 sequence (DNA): TGTGCCTGGAGCGGGGACAGGAGCTCCTACAATGAGCAGTTCTTC. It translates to CAWSGDRSSYNEQFF.

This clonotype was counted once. CDR3 loop: CASSSTLSQDTQYF. As DNA, the CDR3 is TGTGCCAGCAGCTCCACTTTATCCCAAGATACGCAGTATTTT. The chain recombines TRBV7-9 with TRBJ2-3; no definite D call. The CDR3 is 14 residues long. Germline-derived CDR1 and CDR2 are SEHNR and FQNEAQ (reference sequence). With 4 bases removed from V and 5 bases from J, the gap between germline ends came to 13 bases.

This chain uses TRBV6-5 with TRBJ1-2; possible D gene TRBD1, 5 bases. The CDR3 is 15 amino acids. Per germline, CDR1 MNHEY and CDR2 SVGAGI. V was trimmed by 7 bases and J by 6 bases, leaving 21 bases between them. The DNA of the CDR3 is TGTGCCAGCAAAAACTCCCCTGGGCAGGGCCATGGCTACACCTTC. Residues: CASKNSPGQGHGYTF.

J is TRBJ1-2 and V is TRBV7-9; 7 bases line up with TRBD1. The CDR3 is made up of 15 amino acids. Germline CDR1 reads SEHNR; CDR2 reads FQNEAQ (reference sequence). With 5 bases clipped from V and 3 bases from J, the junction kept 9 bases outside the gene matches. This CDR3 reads CASSRGEGAYYGYTF. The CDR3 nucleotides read TGTGCCAGCAGCCGAGGGGAGGGGGCCTACTATGGCTACACCTTC.

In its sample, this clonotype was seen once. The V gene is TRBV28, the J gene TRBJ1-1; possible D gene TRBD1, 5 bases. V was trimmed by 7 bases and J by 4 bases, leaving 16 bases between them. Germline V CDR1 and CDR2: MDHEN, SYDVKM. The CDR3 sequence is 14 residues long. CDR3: CASNSLQGITEAFF. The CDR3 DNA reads TGTGCCAGCAACTCCCTCCAGGGAATCACTGAAGCTTTCTTT.

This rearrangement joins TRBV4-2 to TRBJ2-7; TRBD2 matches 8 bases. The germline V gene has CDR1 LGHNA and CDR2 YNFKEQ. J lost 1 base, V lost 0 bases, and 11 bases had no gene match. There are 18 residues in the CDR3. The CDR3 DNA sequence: TGTGCCAGCAGCCAAGATGCCTGGGGGGTAGCGGGGTCCTACGAGCAGTACTTC. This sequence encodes CASSQDAWGVAGSYEQYF.

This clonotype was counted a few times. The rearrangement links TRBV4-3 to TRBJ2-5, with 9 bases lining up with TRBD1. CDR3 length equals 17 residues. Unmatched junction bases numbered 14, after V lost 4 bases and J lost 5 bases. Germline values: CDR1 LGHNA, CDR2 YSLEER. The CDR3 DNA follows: TGCGCCAGCAGCCTAATGGGACCGGGACAGGGTTTTGAGACCCAGTACTTC. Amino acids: CASSLMGPGQGFETQYF.

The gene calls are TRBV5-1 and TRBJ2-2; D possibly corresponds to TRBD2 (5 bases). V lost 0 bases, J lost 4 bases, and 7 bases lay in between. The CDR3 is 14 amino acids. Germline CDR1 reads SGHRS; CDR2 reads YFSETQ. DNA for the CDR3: TGCGCCAGCAGCTTGGAAAGCGGCACCGGGGAGCTGTTTTTT. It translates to CASSLESGTGELFF.

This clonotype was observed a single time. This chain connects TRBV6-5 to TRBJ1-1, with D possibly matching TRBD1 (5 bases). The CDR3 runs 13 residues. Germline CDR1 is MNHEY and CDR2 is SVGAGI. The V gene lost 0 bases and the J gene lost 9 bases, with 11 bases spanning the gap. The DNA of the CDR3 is TGTGCCAGCAGTTACTCCCAGCAGGGTAAAGCTTTCTTT. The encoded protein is CASSYSQQGKAFF.

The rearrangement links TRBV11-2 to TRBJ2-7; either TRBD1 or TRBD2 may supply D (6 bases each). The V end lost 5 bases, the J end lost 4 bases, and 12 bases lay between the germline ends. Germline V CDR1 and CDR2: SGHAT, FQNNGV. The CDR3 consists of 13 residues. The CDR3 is CASSPGGTYEQYF. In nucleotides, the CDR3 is TGTGCCAGCAGCCCCGGGGGCACTTACGAGCAGTACTTC.

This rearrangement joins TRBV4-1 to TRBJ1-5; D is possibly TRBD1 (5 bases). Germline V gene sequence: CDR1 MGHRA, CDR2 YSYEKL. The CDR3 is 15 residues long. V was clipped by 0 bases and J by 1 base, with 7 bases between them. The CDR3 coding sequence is TGCGCCAGCAGCCAAGAGGGACCAAGCAATCAGCCCCAGCATTTT. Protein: CASSQEGPSNQPQHF.

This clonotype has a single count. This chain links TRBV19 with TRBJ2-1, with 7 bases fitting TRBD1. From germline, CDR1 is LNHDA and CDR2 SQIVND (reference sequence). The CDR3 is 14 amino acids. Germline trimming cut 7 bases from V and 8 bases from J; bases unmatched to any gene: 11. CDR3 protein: CASTPTQGNHEQFF. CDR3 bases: TGTGCCAGTACCCCTACACAGGGGAATCATGAGCAGTTCTTC.

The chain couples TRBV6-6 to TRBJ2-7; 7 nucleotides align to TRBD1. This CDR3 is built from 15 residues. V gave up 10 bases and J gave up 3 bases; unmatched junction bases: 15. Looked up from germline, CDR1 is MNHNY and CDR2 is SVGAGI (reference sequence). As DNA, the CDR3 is TGTGCCACCTCTTTTTCTTCTGGACAGGACTACGAGCAGTACTTC. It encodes CATSFSSGQDYEQYF.

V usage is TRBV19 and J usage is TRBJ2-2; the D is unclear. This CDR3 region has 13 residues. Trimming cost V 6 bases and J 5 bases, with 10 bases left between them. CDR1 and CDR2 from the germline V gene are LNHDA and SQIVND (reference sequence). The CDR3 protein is CASRNELTGELFF. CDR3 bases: TGTGCCAGTAGGAATGAACTTACCGGGGAGCTGTTTTTT.